This T cell receptor beta chain was sequenced for a study of cytomegalovirus exposure and HLA in healthy donors. CDR1 and CDR2 from the germline V gene are LNHDA and SQIVND (reference sequence). This CDR3 comprises 16 residues. V lost 1 base to trimming and J lost 1 base, with 10 bases between them. Study-level findings and limits: Researchers catalogued approximately 170 TCR beta chains as cytomegalovirus-associated.

PCR involved 60 Vbeta and 13 Jbeta primers. Sequenced by immunoSEQ multiplex PCR; TCRdb stores in-frame clones only, minus some. The data hold about 120,000 clones, with about 66% observed a single time. This clone was counted once. Its antigen is still unknown. The sample was PBMCs. The sequence derives from a man aged 30 to 45 in good health and CMV-seropositive. The chain combines TRBV19 with TRBJ2-2; D is ambiguous. CDR3 sequence reads: CASSIVLLGNTGELFF. CDR3 coding DNA: TGTGCCAGTAGTATAGTATTGCTCGGGAACACCGGGGAGCTGTTTTTT.